The 17 T cell receptor beta chains below all came from one sample that was sequenced in a study of blood T cell repertoires in COVID-19. This table comes from immunoSEQ multiplex PCR, and its TCRdb copy is limited to in-frame clones, with some not included. The sample carries fewer than 200,000 clones, around 80% recorded once. What was sequenced was peripheral blood. These receptors were collected from a man between 65 and 85 years old with active or convalescent COVID-19.

This sequence joins TRBV7-9 and TRBJ1-5; D gene ambiguous. CDR3 length equals 14 residues. V lost 1 base to trimming and J lost 7 bases, with 11 bases between them. CDR1 is SEHNR and CDR2 is FQNEAQ in the germline V gene (reference sequence). CDR3 residues: CASSLDGPYQPQHF. The DNA of the CDR3 is TGTGCCAGCAGCTTAGATGGCCCATACCAGCCCCAGCATTTT.

The V and J genes are TRBV19 and TRBJ2-7; 10 bases are a match to TRBD2. This CDR3 is built from 16 residues. Germline CDR1 reads LNHDA; CDR2 reads SQIVND (reference sequence). After removal of 4 bases from V and 3 bases from J, the junction contained 9 bases not matched to a gene. The CDR3 spells CASSTLTSGTLYEQYF. CDR3 DNA: TGTGCCAGTAGTACCCTTACTAGCGGGACCCTCTACGAGCAGTACTTC.

The chain combines TRBV3-1 (or the pseudogene TRBV3-2) with TRBJ1-1; the match to TRBD1 covers 8 bases. This CDR3 is 16 amino acids long. The germline V gene encodes CDR1 LGHDT and CDR2 YNNKEL (reference sequence). V was clipped by 1 base and J by 5 bases; unmatched bases: 9. For the CDR3, the DNA is TGTGCCAGCAGCCAAGGCGCAGGGGGCGCAGGAACTGAAGCTTTCTTT. As protein: CASSQGAGGAGTEAFF.

The genes are TRBV28 and TRBJ2-7, with TRBD1 as a possible D gene (5 bases). Deletions cut 5 bases from V and 6 bases from J, with 20 bases between. The CDR3 sequence is 15 residues long. Germline CDR1 and CDR2: MDHEN and SYDVKM. Here the CDR3 DNA reads TGTGCCAGCAGTGCCTTTGGGGCGGCCAAGGGCGAGCAGTACTTC. It yields the protein CASSAFGAAKGEQYF.

This chain joins TRBV2 and TRBJ2-5; tentatively, D is TRBD2 (6 bases). Germline CDR1 and CDR2: SNHLY and FYNNEI. The germline V and J ends were trimmed by 4 bases and 3 bases, with 15 bases remaining between them. This CDR3 region has 15 residues. DNA for the CDR3: TGTGCCAGCAGTGTAGGGCTAGCGAGGGAAGAGACCCAGTACTTC. Amino acids: CASSVGLAREETQYF.

This chain uses TRBV6-5 with TRBJ2-7, with TRBD1 matching 10 bases. After removal of 5 bases from V and 5 bases from J, the junction contained 6 bases not matched to a gene. Germline CDR1 and CDR2: MNHEY and SVGAGI. The CDR3 is 14 amino acids. CDR3 DNA sequence: TGTGCCAGCAGTCCGGACAGGGGGATACACGAGCAGTACTTC. This encodes CASSPDRGIHEQYF.

The chain is built from TRBV5-1 and TRBJ2-7; 8 bases fit TRBD1. The V gene's germline CDR1 is SGHRS and CDR2 YFSETQ. The CDR3 runs to 16 residues. V gave up 2 bases and J gave up 4 bases; unmatched junction bases: 11. CDR3 coding DNA: TGCGCCAGCAGCTTCTCCCTCGACAGGGGATCTTACGAGCAGTACTTC. It encodes CASSFSLDRGSYEQYF.

CDR3 bases: TGTGCCAGCAGTTCAGCGGGAGGTTCCGGATCCTACAATGAGCAGTTCTTC. Its translation: CASSSAGGSGSYNEQFF. V usage is TRBV27 and J usage is TRBJ2-1; 9 nucleotides agree with TRBD2. The germline gives CDR1 MNHEY, CDR2 SMNVEV (reference sequence). V lost 4 bases and J lost 1; bases outside the gene matches: 8. CDR3 length: 17 amino acids.

The chain has TRBV18 and TRBJ1-1; D unresolved. CDR1 KGHSH and CDR2 LQKENI come from the germline V gene. The CDR3 spans 13 residues. Between the trimmed V and J ends, which lost 3 bases and 3 bases, there was a span of 8 bases. The CDR3 DNA reads TGTGCCAGCTCACCGGAGGGCTACACTGAAGCTTTCTTT. Encoded protein: CASSPEGYTEAFF.

About this clone: The same CDR3 is also encoded by other DNA sequences in this sample. The chain employs TRBV7-9 and TRBJ1-2; TRBD1 matches at 8 bases. The CDR3 loop spans 13 amino acids. Unmatched junction bases numbered 2, after V lost 3 bases and J lost 5 bases. CDR1 SEHNR and CDR2 FQNEAQ come from the germline V gene (reference sequence). CDR3 amino acids: CASSLTGEYGYTF. Written as DNA, the CDR3 is TGTGCCAGCAGCTTGACAGGGGAATATGGCTACACCTTC.

DNA of the CDR3: TGTGCCAGCTCACCACTCGGGACAGGGGATGAAAAACTGTTTTTT. The encoded protein is CASSPLGTGDEKLFF. The chain uses TRBV18 and TRBJ1-4, with TRBD1 matching 10 bases. V gave up 1 base and J gave up 6 bases; unmatched junction bases: 2. The CDR3 is made up of 15 amino acids. In germline, CDR1 is KGHSH, CDR2 LQKENI.

The CDR3 here is CASSLASGTGITNEKLFF. CDR3 bases: TGCGCCAGCAGCTTGGCCAGTGGCACAGGGATTACTAATGAAAAACTGTTTTTT. The chain links TRBV5-1 to TRBJ1-4; a weak D match, TRBD1 (6 bases). Germline V gene lookup returns CDR1 SGHRS and CDR2 YFSETQ. Trimming stripped 0 bases from V and 2 bases from J, with 17 bases between. This CDR3 is built from 18 residues.

The rearrangement joins TRBV7-9 to TRBJ1-2; D is possibly TRBD1 (6 bases). Germline CDR1 is SEHNR and CDR2 is FQNEAQ (reference sequence). CDR3 length: 14 amino acids. V was pared by 5 bases and J by 2 bases, with 12 bases between. Written as DNA, the CDR3 is TGTGCCAGCAGCCGGTCGACAGGAAACTATGGCTACACCTTC. Translating it yields CASSRSTGNYGYTF.

The chain joins TRBV10-1 to TRBJ2-1; the match to TRBD2 covers 8 bases. The germline V gene has CDR1 WNHNN and CDR2 SYGVQD (reference sequence). The V and J ends lost 0 bases and 1 base, in that order; junction bases with no gene match: 8. The CDR3 has 18 residues. The DNA of the CDR3 is TGCGCCAGCAGTGAGTCCGGTTGGCGGGGGGCTTCCTACAATGAGCAGTTCTTC. Its translation: CASSESGWRGASYNEQFF.

The chain uses TRBV4-2 and TRBJ1-5; the D gene is possibly TRBD1 (6 bases). Germline CDR1 and CDR2: LGHNA and YNFKEQ. The CDR3 is made up of 13 amino acids. The ends were cut back, 0 bases at V and 14 bases at J, with 14 bases in the middle. This CDR3 reads CASSQERDTTKHF. In DNA, the CDR3 is TGTGCCAGCAGCCAAGAAAGGGACACCACCAAGCATTTT.

The chain couples TRBV29-1 to TRBJ2-6, with D hard to call. This CDR3 has 13 residues. Per germline, CDR1 SQVTM and CDR2 ANQGSEA. Trimming took 4 bases from V and 2 from J, leaving 6 bases between them. CDR3 region: CSVGLAGANVLTF. As DNA, the CDR3 is TGCAGCGTTGGACTTGCTGGGGCCAACGTCCTGACTTTC. Based on the CDR3 plus reference TRBV29-1 and TRBJ2-6, the full variable domain is SAVISQKPSRDICQRGTSLTIQCQVDSQVTMMFWYRQQPGQSLTLIATANQGSEATYESGFVIDKFPISRPNLTFSTLTVSNMSPEDSSIYLCSVGLAGANVLTFGAGSRLTVL.

The V gene is TRBV6-1, the J gene TRBJ1-5; 8 nucleotides line up with TRBD1. The germline V gene encodes CDR1 MNHNS and CDR2 SASEGT. Trimming cost V 0 bases and J 7 bases; bases outside gene matches: 5. The CDR3 extends over 15 amino acids. The CDR3 DNA sequence: TGTGCCAGCAGTGAAGCGCCAGGGGGCCGACAGCCCCAGCATTTT. Its translation: CASSEAPGGRQPQHF.